Sequencing of this T cell receptor (beta chain) was carried out in a study of T cell responses to AZD1222 COVID-19 vaccine (dated by TCRdb to the early 2020s). For the study in its entirety: AZD1222 recipients given second doses at about 4 weeks or at about 12 weeks were pooled, since spike-specific TCR depth and breadth were not found to differ between the two schedules. A total of over 230 trial participants underwent TCR sequencing, of whom some 200 had received two doses of AZD1222 and about 25 had received two doses of the MenACWY control vaccine. Trial participants were enrolled into age subgroups of 18-55, 56-69 and 70-plus years, which contained approximately 150, 28 and 58 TCR-sequenced participants, respectively.

The time point label, read with the paper, signifies: baseline before first vaccination. Vaccinee samples came from UK trials COV001 and COV002, including a single-blind randomized controlled phase 2/3 trial of AZD1222 (ChAdOx1 nCoV-19) in healthy adults. Trial participant PBMC samples were collected at day 0 and day 28 after the second dose for TCRbeta chain sequencing. Concerning this clone: No cognate antigen has been identified for it. The input lacks base qualities; no much larger clone sits a single base away.

The research as a whole found: Because no day 14 peak-response samples were available, repertoires were characterized only after the peak T cell response. After two AZD1222 doses, both the breadth and the depth of spike-specific TCRs were significantly higher than at day 0 and than in MenACWY recipients. The vaccine-associated CD4 TCRs covered the entire spike protein, and the dominant responses fell in regions 160-218 and 743-854. Conclusions about previously exposed vaccinees are limited because only five to seven AZD1222 recipients were SARS-CoV-2 seropositive at baseline. Participants were mostly white British and included more females than males, and it was suggested by the authors that clonal diversity may have been underestimated. Nearly half of unique spike-specific TCRs reportedly recognized epitopes outside regions mutated in the B.1.351 and B.1.1.7 variants. In the small 56-69-year group, the increase in depth fell short of significance, most likely because of low power.

The CDR3 regions of human TCRbeta chains were analyzed by immunosequencing. As for the authors' bioinformatics: Repertoire TCRs were matched against a reference library of SARS-CoV-2-specific TCRs generated with the MIRA antigen-specificity platform. Breadth was defined as the fraction of unique TCRs that were SARS-CoV-2-associated. Depth was defined as the fraction of total T cells that were SARS-CoV-2-associated. Using the MIRA data, each spike-specific TCR was mapped to the spike region that the TCR reacts to and placed in a CD4 or CD8 class. Log10-transformed breadth and depth values were compared by one-way ANOVA with Sidak's multiple comparisons tests. In TCRdb, the immuneACCESS table is reduced to in-frame sequences with V and J assigned. These tables do not hold every clone; where another copy was compared, an unresolved V gene accounts for under half, and the others remain unexplained. V and J calls and clone size follow that table, whereas D and trimming were derived from the DNA. The sample has around 150,000 clones on record, approximately 91% of them singletons. The leading ten clones occupy approximately 5.7% of the sample.

Sequenced material: peripheral blood, taken on day 0 of AZD1222 vaccination. This clonotype originated in an adult in good health.

The sequence in DNA is TGTGCCAGCAGCTTAGCTCCGTCAGATACGCAGTATTTT. The resulting protein is CASSLAPSDTQYF. This receptor chain uses TRBV13 and TRBJ2-3, with no reliable assignment of the D segment. From a lookup of the germline V gene (reference sequence), CDR1 and CDR2 are PRHDT and FYEKMQ. The CDR3 runs 13 residues from the cysteine to the phenylalanine. CDR3 DNA is the only sequence kept; it has 39 bases, read in frame from the first base. V is reduced by 1 base and J by 4 bases, leaving a spacing of 6 bases between them.